Sequencing of this T cell receptor beta chain was carried out in a study of blood T cells in healthy people across ages. Total RNA, at least 5.5 micrograms per sample, came from PBMCs. Trimming pared 6 bases from V and 0 bases from J, leaving 14 bases between. Germline loops: CDR1 SGHAT, CDR2 FQNNGV. The CDR3 is 15 residues long. Alongside a J-beta primer mix, a sample-barcoded 5' primer served in a second PCR lasting roughly 6 to 11 cycles. TCRdb called the 5' RACE reads again in MiXCR, with one record for every CDR3 protein. The table has fewer than 750,000 distinct CDR3 sequences, about 50% seen once.

The sample consisted of blood. The sequence derives from an elderly woman in good health. V gene TRBV11-2 combines with J gene TRBJ1-2, with D uncertain. The CDR3 spells CASSRPTSANYGYTF. CDR3 nucleotides: TGTGCCAGCAGTCGTCCAACCTCAGCTAACTATGGCTACACCTTC.